What follows describes a single T cell receptor beta chain. J gave up 4 bases and V 3 bases, and 8 bases lay outside the gene matches. The germline CDR1 and CDR2 sequences are SGHNT and YYREEE (reference sequence). This CDR3 has 16 residues. Of the isolated RNA, all was reverse transcribed, and so the sequenced material was expressed TCRB transcripts. Data came from immunoSEQ multiplex PCR; TCRdb stores just in-frame clones and leaves some out. Seen here are about 300,000 clones, approximately 8.1% observed once, and the top ten hold roughly 0.94%. This sample is drawn from a study of beta chain features in type 1 diabetes.

The TCR was taken from a woman aged 18-29 years in good health. Sequencing input: central memory CD4+ T cells from blood. The chain joins TRBV5-4 to TRBJ2-3; 10 positions agree with TRBD2. The CDR3 loop is CASSSPSGSASDTQYF. CDR3 in DNA: TGTGCCAGCAGCTCACCTAGCGGGAGTGCCTCAGATACGCAGTATTTT.